This passage covers 21 T cell receptor beta chains from one sample sequenced in a study of tumor-infiltrating lymphocytes in primary liver carcinoma. Unsorted whole blood served as the source of blood RNA, and germline DNA was extracted as well. A constant-region primer primed TCR beta cDNA synthesis from 450 to 550 ng of total RNA. Slightly modified ARM-PCR served as the procedure for the TCR beta libraries. These libraries came from three rounds of nested multiplex PCR. TRBV1-TRBV30 forward and Cbeta reverse primers drove the first two approximately 10-cycle rounds. TCRdb reprocessed the multiplex PCR reads with MiXCR, giving one entry per CDR3 protein. There are some 190,000 distinct CDR3 sequences in the sample; 50% to 75% occur only once, and approximately 68% lies in the top ten. The sequenced material came from peripheral blood. The origin of the receptors is a man between 40 and 49 years old with primary liver carcinoma and hepatitis B virus infection.

As concerns this clonotype: A read error is possible here, since a much larger clone lies one base away. This chain uses TRBV7-8 with TRBJ1-4; perhaps TRBD1 as D (6 bases). Germline V gene data show CDR1 as SGHVS and CDR2 as FQNEAQ. V was shortened by 3 bases and J by 8 bases, with 16 bases between the two germline ends. This CDR3 has 15 amino acids. The CDR3 nucleotides are TGTGCCAGCAGCTTGGCGAAAGGGGGTCACGAAAAACTGTTTTTT. The encoded protein is CASSLAKGGHEKLFF. The whole variable domain, filled in from reference TRBV7-8 and TRBJ1-4, reads GAGVSQSPRYKVAKRGQDVALRCDPISGHVSLFWYQQALGQGPEFLTYFQNEAQLDKSGLPSDRFFAERPEGSVSTLKIQRTQQEDSAVYLCASSLAKGGHEKLFFGSGTQLSVL.

The chain combines TRBV10-1 with TRBJ2-1; tentatively, D is TRBD1 (5 bases). This CDR3 has 13 amino acids. Trimming stripped 3 bases from V and 8 bases from J, with 11 bases between. Germline assignment: CDR1 WNHNN and CDR2 SYGVQD (reference sequence). The CDR3 protein is CASSEGVADEQFF. As DNA, the CDR3 is TGCGCCAGCAGTGAAGGGGTAGCAGATGAGCAGTTCTTC.

The chain couples TRBV29-1 to TRBJ2-7; the match to TRBD1 covers 7 bases. CDR1 is SQVTM, CDR2 ANQGSEA, per germline. The CDR3 extends over 13 amino acids. V trimming: 7 bases; J trimming: 1 base; junction bases outside the gene matches: 7. The CDR3 is CSAQTGRSYEQYF. In DNA, the CDR3 is TGCAGCGCCCAGACAGGGCGGTCCTACGAGCAGTACTTC.

On this clonotype itself: The CDR3 carries no conserved terminal phenylalanine or tryptophan, so it likely arises from a read error. J is TRBJ2-3 and V is TRBV4-1, with 8 bases aligning to TRBD2. Germline loops: CDR1 MGHRA, CDR2 YSYEKL. Trimming at V came to 0 bases and at J to 2 bases, leaving 7 bases not matched to a gene. The CDR3 covers 17 residues. DNA for the CDR3: TGCGCCAGCAGCCAAGAAGTAGCGGGACTAGTCACAGATACGCAGTATTCT. It encodes CASSQEVAGLVTDTQYS.

The CDR3 DNA sequence: TGTGCCAGCAGTGAACGAAGGGAGGGCACTGAAGCTTTCTTT. This encodes CASSERREGTEAFF. The chain employs TRBV6-6 and TRBJ1-1, with D unclear. V lost 5 bases and J lost 4, with 14 bases in between. The germline V gene encodes CDR1 MNHNY and CDR2 SVGAGI (reference sequence). The CDR3 runs to 14 residues.

The chain joins TRBV5-1 to TRBJ2-5; D is unresolved. This CDR3 is built from 14 residues. Looked up from germline, CDR1 is SGHRS and CDR2 is YFSETQ. V was pared by 1 base and J by 4 bases, with 11 bases between. Here the CDR3 reads CASSLNLASETQYF. In DNA form, the CDR3 reads TGCGCCAGCAGCTTGAATCTGGCCTCAGAGACCCAGTACTTC.

A remark on this clonotype: A much larger clone is a single base away; this may be a read error. The V and J genes are TRBV11-2 and TRBJ2-3, with a tentative D call TRBD2 (7 bases). Germline V gene lookup returns CDR1 SGHAT and CDR2 FQNNGV. With 7 bases removed from V and 2 bases from J, the gap between germline ends came to 19 bases. The CDR3 is 16 amino acids. The CDR3 DNA reads TGTGCCAGCAAATGGGGGGCTAGCGGTAACACAGATACGCAGTATTTT. This gives the protein CASKWGASGNTDTQYF.

Points on this clonotype: One end of the junction fails to match germline, which may point to a read error. The V and J genes are TRBV6-5 and TRBJ1-5; D not resolved. Germline loops: CDR1 MNHEY, CDR2 SVGAGI. The CDR3 has 13 amino acids. The CDR3 nucleotides are TGTGCCACCAGTTACTCATGGAATCAGCCCCAGCATTTT. Translation gives CATSYSWNQPQHF.

The chain carries TRBV4-2 and TRBJ2-2; 7 nucleotides match TRBD2. Germline CDR1 reads LGHNA; CDR2 reads YNFKEQ. The V gene end was trimmed by 1 base and the J gene end by 1 base; junction bases not matched to a gene: 0. The CDR3 runs 15 residues. CDR3 sequence reads: CASSQASGNTGELFF. The CDR3 DNA reads as TGTGCCAGCAGCCAAGCTAGCGGGAACACCGGGGAGCTGTTTTTT.

This clonotype was picked up a small number of times. This chain uses TRBV7-9 with TRBJ2-7, with D unclear. CDR1 is SEHNR, CDR2 FQNEAQ, per germline (reference sequence). Trimming removed 8 bases from V and 6 bases from J, with 17 bases in between. CDR3 length: 13 residues. The CDR3 is CASRPEKGIEQYF. CDR3 nucleotide sequence: TGTGCCAGCCGTCCCGAGAAAGGGATCGAGCAGTACTTC.

In regard to this clonotype: Relative to the germline gene, one junction end is altered; a read error may explain this. The CDR3 sequence: CANSPFQLPDTQYF. Written as DNA, the CDR3 is TGTGCCAACAGCCCATTTCAGCTGCCAGATACGCAGTATTTC. V and J are TRBV11-2 and TRBJ2-3; D is undetermined. Germline values: CDR1 SGHAT, CDR2 FQNNGV. The CDR3 totals 14 residues.

As to this clonotype: It may be a read error: a sequence one base away is much more abundant. This chain connects TRBV6-5 to TRBJ1-4, with D perhaps matching TRBD1 (6 bases). CDR1 and CDR2 (germline): MNHEY, SVGAGI. The CDR3 extends over 15 amino acids. The CDR3 loop is CAGSYGGGVGEKLFF. CDR3 sequence (DNA): TGTGCCGGCAGTTACGGGGGCGGGGTCGGAGAAAAACTGTTTTTT.

This chain joins TRBV7-9 and TRBJ2-5; D is ambiguous. Germline loops: CDR1 SEHNR, CDR2 FQNEAQ (reference sequence). Trimming cost V 1 base and J 5 bases, with 5 bases left between them. The CDR3 runs 12 residues. The CDR3 coding sequence is TGTGCCAGCAGCTTAGGGGTGGAGACCCAGTACTTC. As protein: CASSLGVETQYF. The full variable domain, with the rest looked up from reference TRBV7-9 and TRBJ2-5, is DTGVSQNPRHKITKRGQNVTFRCDPISEHNRLYWYRQTLGQGPEFLTYFQNEAQLEKSRLLSDRFSAERPKGSFSTLEIQRTEQGDSAMYLCASSLGVETQYFGPGTRLLVL.

This clonotype has more than one count but fewer than ten. This sequence joins TRBV6-1 and TRBJ1-6, with D unresolved. In germline, CDR1 is MNHNS, CDR2 SASEGT. V gave up 1 base and J gave up 3 bases, with 7 bases separating them. The CDR3 runs to 15 residues. The DNA for the CDR3 is TGTGCCAGCAGTGAAGGAGGGCTCTATAATTCACCCCTCCACTTT. Its translation: CASSEGGLYNSPLHF.

Regarding this clonotype: The junction departs from germline at one end; a sequencing error may be responsible. The rearrangement uses TRBV20-1 and TRBJ1-2; TRBD1 might be the D (6 bases). The length of the CDR3 is 13 residues. Germline assignment: CDR1 DFQATT and CDR2 SNEGSKA (reference sequence). This CDR3 reads CSAREGANYVYTF. The CDR3 DNA reads as TGCAGTGCTAGAGAGGGGGCGAACTATGTCTACACCTTC.

For this clonotype: No conserved phenylalanine or tryptophan is present at the end of the CDR3, so a read error is the likely explanation. The chain couples TRBV11-2 to TRBJ2-7; D gene uncertain. The CDR3 loop spans 13 amino acids. Germline V CDR1 and CDR2: SGHAT, FQNNGV. The CDR3 protein is CDSSLDESYEQYL. The CDR3 nucleotides read TGTGACAGCAGCTTAGATGAGTCCTACGAGCAGTACCTC.

This clonotype was counted between two and nine times. The V call is TRBV14, the J call TRBJ2-7, with TRBD1 identical over 9 bases. Germline V CDR1 and CDR2: SGHDN, FVKESK. This CDR3 has 14 amino acids. The J segment lost 1 base and the V segment lost 3 bases, leaving 1 base of the junction unmatched. The CDR3 sequence is CASSHGTGSYEQYF. The CDR3 DNA reads as TGTGCCAGCAGCCACGGGACAGGGTCCTACGAGCAGTACTTC.

This sequence joins TRBV12-3 or TRBV12-4 and TRBJ2-1; 10 bases align to TRBD2. This CDR3 is 17 amino acids long. With V trimmed by 5 bases and J by 7 bases, 14 bases remained unmatched. CDR3 amino acids: CASSPTGTSVAGNEQFF. The CDR3 DNA sequence: TGTGCCAGCAGTCCCACCGGGACTAGCGTGGCCGGTAATGAGCAGTTCTTC.

This clonotype has ten or more counts. The chain links TRBV6-6 to TRBJ2-3; 7 nucleotides align to TRBD2. Germline V gives CDR1 MNHNY, CDR2 SVGAGI (reference sequence). J lost 5 bases, V lost 0 bases, and 2 bases had no gene match. The CDR3 contains 14 residues. This CDR3 reads CASSYSREVDTQYF. The CDR3, as DNA: TGTGCCAGCAGTTACTCCCGGGAGGTAGATACGCAGTATTTT.

This clonotype was observed a few times. This chain connects TRBV29-1 to TRBJ1-1, with D possibly TRBD1 on 6 matching bases. V was cut by 4 bases and J by 5 bases, with 17 bases left in between. CDR1 and CDR2 from the germline V gene are SQVTM and ANQGSEA. This CDR3 spans 14 amino acids. The CDR3 region has the DNA TGCAGCGTTGTGCGGGGGCCGGAAGGAACTGAAGCTTTCTTT. It yields the protein CSVVRGPEGTEAFF.

The V and J genes are TRBV4-1 and TRBJ2-1; weak D call: TRBD2 (6 bases). The CDR3 length is 15 residues. The germline gives CDR1 MGHRA, CDR2 YSYEKL. V was pared by 6 bases and J by 7 bases, with 19 bases between. CDR3 sequence: CASSQNGSPENEQFF. DNA of the CDR3: TGCGCCAGCAGTCAGAACGGGAGCCCCGAAAATGAGCAGTTCTTC.